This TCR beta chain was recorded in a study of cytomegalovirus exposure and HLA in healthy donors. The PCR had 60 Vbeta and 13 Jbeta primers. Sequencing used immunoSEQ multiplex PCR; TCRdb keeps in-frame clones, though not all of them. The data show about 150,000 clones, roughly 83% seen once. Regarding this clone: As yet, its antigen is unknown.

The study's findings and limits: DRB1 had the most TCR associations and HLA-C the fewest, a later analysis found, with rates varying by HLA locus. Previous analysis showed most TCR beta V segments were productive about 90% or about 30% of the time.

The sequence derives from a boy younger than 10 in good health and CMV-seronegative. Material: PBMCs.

CDR3 DNA sequence: TGTGCCAGCAGACAGACGCGGGGCCAGAACACTGAAGCTTTCTTT. This sequence encodes CASRQTRGQNTEAFF. The V call is TRBV6-1, the J call TRBJ1-1; possible D gene TRBD1, 5 bases. With 6 bases removed from V and 1 base from J, the gap between germline ends came to 15 bases. Germline CDR1 is MNHNS and CDR2 is SASEGT. CDR3 size: 15 residues.